Detailed here is one TCR beta chain. V was clipped by 7 bases and J by 6 bases, with 10 bases between them. The germline CDR1 and CDR2 sequences are LNHDA and SQIVND (reference sequence). The CDR3 has 11 amino acids. Treatment combined nivolumab, ipilimumab, aspirin, low-dose cyclophosphamide and low-dose radiotherapy in a dose-escalation trial. The patients who were eligible all carried advanced solid tumors that lacked tumor-infiltrating lymphocytes, meaning the tumors were TIL-negative. TRAV- and TRBV-specific primers, spanning alpha and beta chains, primed first-strand cDNA. TCR amplification used roughly 21 PCR cycles, a constant-region primer and a V-primer adapter. TCRdb recomputed calls from the reads with MiXCR, one row per CDR3 protein. This sample has just under 10,000 distinct CDR3 sequences, with approximately 40% found just once. The source of the sample is a study of low-dose radiotherapy and immunotherapy resistance in tumors. Study-level information: Intravenous nivolumab 240 mg every two weeks plus ipilimumab 1 mg/kg every six weeks was given to patients. At a dose of 200 mg/m2, intravenous cyclophosphamide was given every two weeks, one day before radiation and immunotherapy.

The rearrangement uses TRBV19 and TRBJ2-7; D is possibly TRBD1 (6 bases). This TCR was recovered from a human donor with advanced metastatic prostate, ovarian, gallbladder or colorectal cancer (not recorded which). This table probably holds off-target reads from a library built for another chain. The CDR3 DNA reads TGTGCCAGTAAAGGACAGTTCGAGCAGTACTTC. Translated, it gives CASKGQFEQYF.